Presented here are 30 T cell receptor beta chains from one specimen sequenced in a study of blood T cell repertoires in COVID-19. Profiled with immunoSEQ multiplex PCR; TCRdb holds only in-frame clones, not every one. The sample holds 250,000 to 350,000 clones, 87% seen once. Specimen: PBMCs or T cells enriched from blood (not recorded which). The receptors here all came from a woman younger than 30 who had recovered from COVID-19.

This clone is a singleton in its sample. The chain is built from TRBV19 and TRBJ2-5; TRBD2 is a possible D gene (6 bases). V dropped 5 bases and J dropped 4 bases, with 20 bases sitting between them. Germline lookup yields CDR1 LNHDA and CDR2 SQIVND (reference sequence). This CDR3 is built from 16 residues. CDR3 amino acids: CASSLYYPGLIETQYF. For the CDR3, the DNA is TGTGCCAGTAGTCTTTACTATCCGGGACTCATAGAGACCCAGTACTTC.

The chain joins TRBV4-3 to TRBJ1-4, with unresolved D. Trimming cost V 4 bases and J 0 bases, with 9 bases left between them. Germline V gene lookup returns CDR1 LGHNA and CDR2 YSLEER. The CDR3 runs 15 residues. As DNA, the CDR3 is TGCGCCAGCAGCCCAAGACACCCAACTAATGAAAAACTGTTTTTT. Translation gives CASSPRHPTNEKLFF.

V gene TRBV4-3 combines with J gene TRBJ2-1, with 9 positions matching TRBD2. The CDR3 is 17 amino acids. Germline CDR1 reads LGHNA; CDR2 reads YSLEER. Germline trimming cut 3 bases from V and 0 bases from J; bases unmatched to any gene: 6. The CDR3 bases are TGCGCCAGCAGCCACGGACTAGCGCGCCACTCCTACAATGAGCAGTTCTTC. Protein sequence: CASSHGLARHSYNEQFF.

This chain connects TRBV4-2 to TRBJ1-4, with D perhaps matching TRBD1 (6 bases). CDR1 and CDR2 (germline): LGHNA, YNFKEQ. The V end lost 5 bases, the J end lost 14 bases, and 15 bases lay between the germline ends. The CDR3 contains 12 residues. CDR3 region: CASSFDRDTLFF. As DNA, the CDR3 is TGTGCCAGCAGCTTCGATCGGGACACCCTGTTTTTT.

The V call is TRBV6-1, the J call TRBJ2-3, with 8 bases identical to TRBD2. With V trimmed by 1 base and J by 4 bases, 13 bases remained unmatched. Germline V gene sequence: CDR1 MNHNS, CDR2 SASEGT. The CDR3 extends over 18 amino acids. The CDR3 DNA is TGTGCCAGCAGTGAAGGGCGGGGGGCCGGATTATATGCAGATACGCAGTATTTT. Its protein is CASSEGRGAGLYADTQYF.

This sequence joins TRBV5-8 and TRBJ2-1, with D perhaps matching TRBD2 (6 bases). Germline V gene lookup returns CDR1 SGHTS and CDR2 YDEGEE. V was clipped by 3 bases and J by 3 bases, with 16 bases between them. The CDR3 spans 16 residues. CDR3 bases: TGTGCCAGCAGCTGGTGGCGGGAAAGGAGCTACAATGAGCAGTTCTTC. It is translated as CASSWWRERSYNEQFF.

The V call is TRBV5-6, the J call TRBJ2-5; D possibly corresponds to TRBD2 (6 bases). Germline V gene data show CDR1 as SGHDT and CDR2 as YYEEEE. The V end lost 5 bases, the J end lost 2 bases, and 13 bases lay between the germline ends. This CDR3 has 14 residues. Here the CDR3 reads CASSWGDIQETQYF. CDR3 coding DNA: TGTGCCAGCAGTTGGGGGGATATACAAGAGACCCAGTACTTC.

The rearrangement uses TRBV6-2 or TRBV6-3 and TRBJ2-7; 12 nucleotides align to TRBD2. Germline V lookup: CDR1 MNHEY, CDR2 SVGEGT. Trimming cost V 0 bases and J 5 bases; bases outside gene matches: 5. This CDR3 has 16 residues. The CDR3 protein is CASSYSTSGRRDEQYF. For the CDR3, the DNA is TGTGCCAGCAGTTACTCGACTAGCGGGAGACGGGACGAGCAGTACTTC.

The chain combines TRBV7-2 with TRBJ1-2; 7 bases line up with TRBD1. CDR1 is SGHTA and CDR2 is FQGNSA in the germline V gene. The CDR3 length is 16 residues. J gave up 2 bases and V 1 base, and 7 bases lay outside the gene matches. The CDR3 DNA follows: TGTGCCAGCAGCTTAGGTCGAAGGGGACAGAACTATGGCTACACCTTC. This encodes CASSLGRRGQNYGYTF.

The chain links TRBV9 to TRBJ1-5, with 8 positions matching TRBD1. After removal of 0 bases from V and 8 bases from J, the junction contained 13 bases not matched to a gene. The CDR3 extends over 17 amino acids. Germline V gene data show CDR1 as SGDLS and CDR2 as YYNGEE. The chain's CDR3 is CASSVVSLTGGVEPQHF. In DNA form, the CDR3 reads TGTGCCAGCAGCGTAGTTTCTTTAACAGGGGGTGTGGAGCCCCAGCATTTT.

This clone was detected a few times. V is TRBV19 and J is TRBJ1-2; D remains ambiguous. This CDR3 contains 15 residues. Germline CDR1 is LNHDA and CDR2 is SQIVND (reference sequence). V lost 2 bases, J lost 4 bases, and 14 bases lay in between. The CDR3 loop is CASSISVGGFYGYTF. DNA for the CDR3: TGTGCCAGTAGTATATCGGTCGGAGGATTCTATGGCTACACCTTC.

This clone was detected only once. This chain links TRBV6-2 or TRBV6-3 with TRBJ1-1; 8 bases fit TRBD1. Trimming cost V 2 bases and J 2 bases; bases outside gene matches: 1. Germline V gene data show CDR1 as MNHEY and CDR2 as SVGEGT. The length of the CDR3 is 14 residues. As DNA, the CDR3 is TGTGCCAGCAGTTACGACAGGGGAAACACTGAAGCTTTCTTT. The encoded protein is CASSYDRGNTEAFF.

The chain employs TRBV6-4 and TRBJ2-7, with D maybe TRBD2 (6 bases). Germline V gene data show CDR1 as MRHNA and CDR2 as SNTAGT. Trimming removed 0 bases at V and 7 bases at J, with 10 bases between. The CDR3 contains 13 residues. This CDR3 reads CASSDSGRGEQYF. DNA of the CDR3: TGTGCCAGCAGTGACTCTGGCCGGGGGGAGCAGTACTTC.

The chain combines TRBV5-6 with TRBJ2-5; TRBD2 is a possible D gene (6 bases). The germline CDR1 and CDR2 sequences are SGHDT and YYEEEE. The CDR3 sequence is 13 residues long. V was trimmed by 4 bases and J by 3 bases, leaving 10 bases between them. The CDR3 here is CASSRGVEETQYF. The CDR3 nucleotides are TGTGCCAGCAGCCGCGGGGTGGAAGAGACCCAGTACTTC.

The chain recombines TRBV4-1 with TRBJ2-1; 8 bases map to TRBD2. In germline, CDR1 is MGHRA, CDR2 YSYEKL. CDR3 length: 16 residues. Trimming removed 6 bases from V and 0 bases from J; junction bases left unmatched: 7. CDR3 nucleotides: TGCGCCAGCAGATATACTAGCGGTAGCTCCTACAATGAGCAGTTCTTC. This gives the protein CASRYTSGSSYNEQFF.

The rearrangement links TRBV25-1 to TRBJ2-7, with 9 bases identical to TRBD1. CDR1 MGHDK and CDR2 SYGVNS come from the germline V gene. After removal of 4 bases from V and 3 bases from J, the junction contained 10 bases not matched to a gene. This CDR3 spans 16 amino acids. CDR3 sequence reads: CASSGARDRDYYEQYF. The CDR3 DNA sequence: TGTGCCAGCAGTGGAGCTCGGGACAGGGATTACTACGAGCAGTACTTC.

CDR3: CATSQDLNQPQHF. The CDR3 DNA sequence: TGTGCCACCAGCCAGGATCTAAATCAGCCCCAGCATTTT. The J gene is TRBJ1-5, the V gene TRBV15; no clear D. Germline V gene data show CDR1 as LNHNV and CDR2 as YYDKDF (reference sequence). V gave up 5 bases and J gave up 4 bases, with 9 bases separating them. CDR3 size: 13 residues.

The chain is built from TRBV2 and TRBJ2-5; 15 nucleotides line up with TRBD2. V trimming: 4 bases; J trimming: 0 bases; junction bases outside the gene matches: 3. CDR1 and CDR2 from the germline V gene are SNHLY and FYNNEI. The CDR3 totals 17 residues. In DNA form, the CDR3 reads TGTGCCAGCAGTGGGGGACTAGCGGGGGGCGACCAAGAGACCCAGTACTTC. Protein product: CASSGGLAGGDQETQYF.

The chain links TRBV7-3 to TRBJ2-3; D unresolved. Germline values: CDR1 SGHTA, CDR2 FQGTGA. The V end lost 4 bases, the J end lost 4 bases, and 9 bases lay between the germline ends. The CDR3 has 13 residues. The CDR3 reads CASSSIAPDTQYF. CDR3 bases: TGTGCCAGCAGCTCCATAGCCCCAGATACGCAGTATTTT.

The V call is TRBV9, the J call TRBJ2-3, with D possibly TRBD1 on 6 matching bases. The CDR3 contains 14 residues. Germline loops: CDR1 SGDLS, CDR2 YYNGEE. The V and J ends lost 3 bases and 1 base respectively, with 9 bases between them. The CDR3 loop reads CASSGRTGTDTQYF. CDR3 in DNA: TGTGCCAGCAGCGGTCGGACAGGCACAGATACGCAGTATTTT.

This chain links TRBV6-5 with TRBJ2-7, with 7 bases fitting TRBD2. With 6 bases clipped from V and 0 bases from J, the junction kept 5 bases outside the gene matches. Germline values: CDR1 MNHEY, CDR2 SVGAGI. This CDR3 comprises 14 residues. CDR3 DNA: TGTGCCAGCAGACCCCGGGACTACTCCTACGAGCAGTACTTC. Its translation is CASRPRDYSYEQYF.

As concerns this clone: The same CDR3 is also encoded by other DNA sequences in this sample. DNA of the CDR3: TGCGCCAGCAGCTTGGCAGGGAATCAGCCCCAGCATTTT. The encoded protein is CASSLAGNQPQHF. The chain couples TRBV5-1 to TRBJ1-5; D is possibly TRBD1 (5 bases). The CDR3 spans 13 residues. The germline CDR1 and CDR2 sequences are SGHRS and YFSETQ. The ends were cut back, 0 bases at V and 4 bases at J, with 5 bases in the middle.

The chain links TRBV4-2 to TRBJ1-1; 8 bases are shared with TRBD1. CDR1 and CDR2 (germline): LGHNA, YNFKEQ. The CDR3 is made up of 15 amino acids. Losses at the gene ends were 1 base for V and 3 bases for J; bases not matched to a gene: 4. CDR3 residues: CASSQGQGRDTEAFF. In DNA form, the CDR3 reads TGTGCCAGCAGCCAAGGACAGGGGAGAGACACTGAAGCTTTCTTT.

The chain combines TRBV27 with TRBJ1-2; 9 bases are a match to TRBD1. The CDR3 is 17 residues long. Germline V gene lookup returns CDR1 MNHEY and CDR2 SMNVEV (reference sequence). V trimming: 3 bases; J trimming: 5 bases; junction bases outside the gene matches: 13. CDR3: CASSFTPGQGRLYGYTF. DNA for the CDR3: TGTGCCAGCAGTTTCACACCGGGACAGGGAAGACTTTATGGCTACACCTTC.

This chain connects TRBV2 to TRBJ1-1; no clear D. V lost 6 bases and J lost 8, with 13 bases in between. Germline CDR1 SNHLY, CDR2 FYNNEI. CDR3 length equals 12 residues. CDR3 nucleotides: TGTGCCAGCAGCGCCGACCGAGGAGAAGCTTTCTTT. It codes for CASSADRGEAFF.

V is TRBV19 and J is TRBJ2-2; D is uncertain. V was shortened by 2 bases and J by 4 bases, with 8 bases between the two germline ends. The CDR3 covers 14 residues. Germline assignment: CDR1 LNHDA and CDR2 SQIVND (reference sequence). The CDR3 coding sequence is TGTGCCAGTAGTATAATCGCGGTCACCGGGGAGCTGTTTTTT. Its protein product is CASSIIAVTGELFF.

This clone has just a few counts. The rearrangement links TRBV10-3 to TRBJ1-2; 12 bases line up with TRBD1. Trimming at V came to 4 bases and at J to 2 bases, leaving 14 bases not matched to a gene. The CDR3 loop spans 19 amino acids. Germline V CDR1 and CDR2: ENHRY, SYGVKD. The CDR3 loop reads CAISGSGQGASAVNYGYTF. As DNA, the CDR3 is TGTGCCATCAGTGGTTCGGGACAGGGGGCTAGTGCTGTAAACTATGGCTACACCTTC.

The chain couples TRBV6-5 to TRBJ1-4, with 7 bases lining up with TRBD1. There are 14 residues in the CDR3. Looked up from germline, CDR1 is MNHEY and CDR2 is SVGAGI. V shed 6 bases and J 7 bases; nucleotides not matched to a gene: 8. Here the CDR3 reads CASRIGGVGEKLFF. The CDR3 coding sequence is TGTGCCAGCAGGATAGGGGGCGTTGGTGAAAAACTGTTTTTT.

This clone was counted a few times. The V gene is TRBV28, the J gene TRBJ1-1, with D possibly being TRBD1 (5 bases). The length of the CDR3 is 12 residues. CDR1 and CDR2 (germline): MDHEN, SYDVKM. V was trimmed by 4 bases and J by 6 bases, leaving 9 bases between them. The CDR3 protein is CASSWGVPEAFF. DNA for the CDR3: TGTGCCAGCAGTTGGGGGGTCCCTGAAGCTTTCTTT.

The V and J genes are TRBV3-1 (or the pseudogene TRBV3-2) and TRBJ2-1, with D possibly matching TRBD2 (7 bases). The V end was cut by 3 bases, the J end by 0 bases, with 12 bases between. Germline V gene data show CDR1 as LGHDT and CDR2 as YNNKEL (reference sequence). There are 16 residues in the CDR3. CDR3 nucleotide sequence: TGTGCCAGCAGCCAGGGGGGCGGGAGCTCCTACAATGAGCAGTTCTTC. It specifies CASSQGGGSSYNEQFF.